This T cell receptor beta chain was identified during a study of blood T cell repertoires in COVID-19. About the study: Sources were T cells, B-cell-depleted T cells, or PBMCs; the material itself was cDNA or gDNA.

In the original analysis: Reference gene primer amplification yielded estimated nucleated cell counts. Clones were sequenced by immunoSEQ multiplex PCR, and TCRdb holds only the in-frame ones, with some missing. The V and J calls and clone size come from that table; D and trimming were worked out from the DNA. This sample carries roughly 150,000 clones, 65% to 85% of them seen once, and the ten largest clones take roughly 4.9%. This CDR3 has 19 amino acids. This clone has just a few counts. Cohort placement rested on clinical history that participants reported themselves. A PCR-confirmed or clinician-diagnosed COVID-19 case had contacted exposed participants within 2 weeks of entry.

This receptor was identified in a man between 65 and 80 years old who had been exposed to COVID-19. Input material: PBMCs or T cells enriched from blood (not recorded which). This chain uses TRBV1 with TRBJ2-5; the D segment call TRBD2 is taken from the table without a DNA check. TRBV1 constitutes a pseudogene. The DNA of the CDR3 is TGCACCAGCAGCCAAGATAGGGAAGGACTAGCGGGGACCCAAGAGACCCAGTACTTC. Translating gives CTSSQDREGLAGTQETQYF.